This TCR beta chain was sequenced for a study of blood T cell repertoires in COVID-19. Across the study: Sites in the United States, Italy and Spain provided acute and convalescent COVID-19 samples. The cDNA or gDNA used as material had been derived from T cells, B-cell-depleted T cells, or PBMCs.

Here immunoSEQ multiplex PCR was the method, and the copy in TCRdb shows in-frame clones only, minus some. The sample has 250,000 or so clones, almost 85% seen once. CDR3 size: 16 residues. The V end was cut by 1 base, the J end by 4 bases, with 17 bases between. Germline V CDR1 and CDR2: SEHNR, FQNEAQ (reference sequence). This TCR was recovered from a man aged 50 to 60 with acute or convalescent COVID-19. The chain uses TRBV7-9 and TRBJ2-7; D is perhaps TRBD1 (5 bases). Sequencing used peripheral blood. CDR3 sequence (DNA): TGTGCCAGCAGCTTAGGTTTCAGGGTTAAAGAATACGAGCAGTACTTC. Amino acid sequence: CASSLGFRVKEYEQYF.